This T cell receptor beta chain was obtained from a study of memory CD4+ T cells and cytomegalovirus serostatus. The sort gate was single viable CD3+CD4+CD8-CD45RO+ cells for memory CD4+ T cells. The V gene lost 0 bases and the J gene lost 7 bases, with 15 bases spanning the gap. Germline V lookup: CDR1 SGHAT, CDR2 FQNNGV. The CDR3 consists of 16 residues. The protocol was immunoSEQ multiplex PCR, while the TCRdb copy is restricted to in-frame clones and leaves out a portion. In the table there are tens of thousands of clones, around 74% of which are singletons. This sequence was found in an adult in good health and CMV-seropositive. The genes are TRBV11-2 and TRBJ1-4; D may be TRBD1 (6 bases). The sequencing input was memory CD4+ T cells from blood. CDR3 DNA: TGTGCCAGCAGCTTAGAAATTCCAGGGGTCGGTGAAAAACTGTTTTTT. Protein product: CASSLEIPGVGEKLFF.